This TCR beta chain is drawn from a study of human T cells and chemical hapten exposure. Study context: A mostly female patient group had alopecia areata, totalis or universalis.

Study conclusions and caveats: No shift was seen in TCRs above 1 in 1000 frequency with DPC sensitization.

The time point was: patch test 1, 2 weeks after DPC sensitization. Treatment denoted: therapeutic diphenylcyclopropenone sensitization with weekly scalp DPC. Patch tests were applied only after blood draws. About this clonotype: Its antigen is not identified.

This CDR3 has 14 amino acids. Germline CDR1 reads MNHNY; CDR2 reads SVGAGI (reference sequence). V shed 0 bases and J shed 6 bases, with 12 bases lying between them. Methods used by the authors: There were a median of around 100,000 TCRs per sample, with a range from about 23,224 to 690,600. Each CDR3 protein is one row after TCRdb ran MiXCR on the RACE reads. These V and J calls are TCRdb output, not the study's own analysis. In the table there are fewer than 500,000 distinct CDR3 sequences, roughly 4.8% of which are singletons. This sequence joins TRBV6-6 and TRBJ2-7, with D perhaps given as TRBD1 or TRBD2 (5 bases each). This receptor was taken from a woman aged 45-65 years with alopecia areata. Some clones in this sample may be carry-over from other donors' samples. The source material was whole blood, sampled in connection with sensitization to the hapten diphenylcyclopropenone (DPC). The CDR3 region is CASSYSDGTGEQYF. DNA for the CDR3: TGTGCCAGCAGTTACTCGGACGGGACCGGCGAGCAGTACTTC.